This T cell receptor beta chain was recovered during a study of T cells in Graves' hyperthyroidism and ophthalmopathy. Study-wide results and caveats: Most expanded thyroid clonotypes above 0.001 also appeared in blood.

RNA transcripts served as the template for amplifying TCR beta CDR3 regions. When the TCR CDR3 underwent first-round RT-PCR, the HTBI primer set was used. TCRdb ran MiXCR on the multiplex PCR reads and lists one entry per CDR3 protein. Among about 200,000 distinct CDR3 sequences, about a sixth were seen once, and the ten largest hold roughly 44%. Details on this clonotype: Antigen specificity is unknown.

V lost 5 bases and J 1 base, leaving 11 bases between the germline ends. The V gene's germline CDR1 is SGHTA and CDR2 FQGNSA. This CDR3 is 14 amino acids long. The source is a man between 40 and 49 years old with Graves' hyperthyroidism. Sequenced material: blood. The chain employs TRBV7-2 and TRBJ1-1; perhaps TRBD1 as D (5 bases). CDR3 sequence reads: CASSETAGNTEAFF. Written as DNA, the CDR3 is TGTGCCAGCAGCGAGACAGCCGGGAACACTGAAGCTTTCTTT.